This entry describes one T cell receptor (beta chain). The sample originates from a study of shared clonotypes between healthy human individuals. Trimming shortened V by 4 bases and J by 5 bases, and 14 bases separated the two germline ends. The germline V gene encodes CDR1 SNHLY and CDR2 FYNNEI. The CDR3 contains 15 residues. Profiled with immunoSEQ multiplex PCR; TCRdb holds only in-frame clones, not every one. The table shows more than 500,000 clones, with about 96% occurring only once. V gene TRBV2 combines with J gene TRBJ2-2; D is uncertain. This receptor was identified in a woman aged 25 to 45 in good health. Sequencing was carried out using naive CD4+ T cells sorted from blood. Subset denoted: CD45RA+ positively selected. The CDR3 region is CASSAGLSLTGELFF. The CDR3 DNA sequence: TGTGCCAGCAGTGCCGGTTTAAGTCTGACCGGGGAGCTGTTTTTT.